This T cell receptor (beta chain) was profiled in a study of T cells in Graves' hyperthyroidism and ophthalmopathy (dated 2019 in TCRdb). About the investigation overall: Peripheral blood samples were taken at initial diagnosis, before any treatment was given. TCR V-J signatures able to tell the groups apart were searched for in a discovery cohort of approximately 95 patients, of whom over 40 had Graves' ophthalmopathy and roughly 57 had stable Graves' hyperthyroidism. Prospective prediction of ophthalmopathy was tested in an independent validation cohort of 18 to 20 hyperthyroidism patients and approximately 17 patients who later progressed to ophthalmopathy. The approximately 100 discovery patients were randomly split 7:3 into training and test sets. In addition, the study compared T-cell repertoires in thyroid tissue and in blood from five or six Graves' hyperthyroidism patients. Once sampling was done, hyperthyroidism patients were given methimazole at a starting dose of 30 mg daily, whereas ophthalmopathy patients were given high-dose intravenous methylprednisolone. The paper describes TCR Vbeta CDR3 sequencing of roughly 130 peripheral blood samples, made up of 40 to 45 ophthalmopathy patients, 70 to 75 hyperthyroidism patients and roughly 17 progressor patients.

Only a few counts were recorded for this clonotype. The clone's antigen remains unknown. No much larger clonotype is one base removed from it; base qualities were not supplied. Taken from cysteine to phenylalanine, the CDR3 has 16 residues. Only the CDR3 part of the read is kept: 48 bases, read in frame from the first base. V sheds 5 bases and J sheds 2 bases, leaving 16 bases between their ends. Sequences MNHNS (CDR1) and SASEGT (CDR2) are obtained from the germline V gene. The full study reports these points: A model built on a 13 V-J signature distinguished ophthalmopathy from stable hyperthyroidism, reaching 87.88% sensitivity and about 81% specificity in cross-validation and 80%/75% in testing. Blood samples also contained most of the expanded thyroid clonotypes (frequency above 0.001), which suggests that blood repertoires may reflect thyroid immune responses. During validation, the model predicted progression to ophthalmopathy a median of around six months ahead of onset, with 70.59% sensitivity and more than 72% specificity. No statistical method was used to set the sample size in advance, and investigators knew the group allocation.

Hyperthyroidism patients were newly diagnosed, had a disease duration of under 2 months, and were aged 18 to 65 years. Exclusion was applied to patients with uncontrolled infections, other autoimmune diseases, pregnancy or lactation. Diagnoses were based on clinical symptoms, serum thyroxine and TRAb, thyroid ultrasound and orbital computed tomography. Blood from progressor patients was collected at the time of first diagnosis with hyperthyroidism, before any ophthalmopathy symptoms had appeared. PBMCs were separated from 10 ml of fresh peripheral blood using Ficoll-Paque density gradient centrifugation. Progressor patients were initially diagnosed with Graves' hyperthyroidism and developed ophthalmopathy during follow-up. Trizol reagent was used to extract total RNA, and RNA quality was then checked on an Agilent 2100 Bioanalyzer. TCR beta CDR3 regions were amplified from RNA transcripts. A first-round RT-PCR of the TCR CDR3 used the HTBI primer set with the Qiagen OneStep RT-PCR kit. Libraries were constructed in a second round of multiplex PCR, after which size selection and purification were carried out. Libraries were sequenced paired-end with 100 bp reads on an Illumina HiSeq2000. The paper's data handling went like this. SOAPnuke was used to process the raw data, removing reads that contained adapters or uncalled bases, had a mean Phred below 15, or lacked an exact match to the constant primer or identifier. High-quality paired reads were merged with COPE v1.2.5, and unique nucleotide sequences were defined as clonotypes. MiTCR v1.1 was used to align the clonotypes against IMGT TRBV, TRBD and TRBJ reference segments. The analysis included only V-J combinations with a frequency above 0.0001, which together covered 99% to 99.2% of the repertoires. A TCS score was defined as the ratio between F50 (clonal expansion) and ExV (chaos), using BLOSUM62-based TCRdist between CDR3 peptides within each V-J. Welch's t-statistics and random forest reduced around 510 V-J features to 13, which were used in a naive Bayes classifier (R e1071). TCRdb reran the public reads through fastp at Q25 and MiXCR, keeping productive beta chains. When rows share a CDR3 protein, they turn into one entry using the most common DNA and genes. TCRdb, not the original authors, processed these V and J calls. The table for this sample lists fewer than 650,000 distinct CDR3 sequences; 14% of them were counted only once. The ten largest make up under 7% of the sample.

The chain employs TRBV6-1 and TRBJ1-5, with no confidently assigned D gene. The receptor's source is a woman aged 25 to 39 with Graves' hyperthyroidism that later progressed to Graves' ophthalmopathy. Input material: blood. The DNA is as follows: TGTGCCAGCAGTTACGTCGATTCACATGGCAATCAGCCCCAGCATTTT. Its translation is CASSYVDSHGNQPQHF.